The 19 T cell receptor beta chains in this list originate from one sample, sequenced in a study of T cells after yellow fever vaccination. One entry per CDR3 protein results from TCRdb running MiXCR on the 5' RACE reads. This sample carries roughly 26,000 distinct CDR3 sequences, 5.5% of them seen once, and the ten largest clones take 12%. The source material was PBMCs, either bulk or a sorted T-cell subset (CD4+, CD8+, memory, or dextramer-sorted; not recorded which), sampled 15 days after the yellow fever booster vaccination. These receptors all come from a young man who received the YFV17D yellow fever vaccine.

This clonotype was counted at least ten times. The chain has TRBV18 and TRBJ2-5, with D unresolved. Germline-derived CDR1 and CDR2 are KGHSH and LQKENI. V lost 5 bases and J lost 5, with 6 bases in between. The CDR3 totals 11 residues. As DNA, the CDR3 is TGTGCCAGCTCAGCCGAGGAGACCCAGTACTTC. Translating gives CASSAEETQYF.

This clonotype was picked up many times. The chain uses TRBV7-2 and TRBJ2-1; 9 bases are shared with TRBD2. V lost 6 bases, J lost 8 bases, and 14 bases stayed unmatched. The V gene's germline CDR1 is SGHTA and CDR2 FQGNSA. This CDR3 comprises 16 residues. Here the CDR3 DNA reads TGTGCCAGCAGGTATCGTATAGCGGGAGTATCGGATGAGCAGTTCTTC. Residues: CASRYRIAGVSDEQFF.

This clonotype has ten or more counts. This rearrangement joins TRBV18 to TRBJ2-2; D perhaps matches TRBD2 (7 bases). The CDR3 has 17 amino acids. V lost 5 bases and J 3 bases, leaving 19 bases between the germline ends. Germline lookup yields CDR1 KGHSH and CDR2 LQKENI. CDR3 nucleotides: TGTGCCAGCTCAGCGCGGGGGCCGACGGCGGACACCGGGGAGCTGTTTTTT. This translates into CASSARGPTADTGELFF.

At least ten counts were recorded for this clonotype. Relative to the germline gene, one junction end is altered; a read error may explain this. The chain employs TRBV5-1 and TRBJ1-2; 7 nucleotides agree with TRBD1. The germline V gene has CDR1 SGHRS and CDR2 YFSETQ. CDR3 length equals 16 residues. CDR3 DNA: TGCGCCAGCAGCTCCAACCCGGGGCTCGGACAGGTGGGCTCCACCTTC. Translating it yields CASSSNPGLGQVGSTF.

This clonotype was seen many times. The chain combines TRBV7-2 with TRBJ1-4; no clear D gene. Trimming stripped 1 base from V and 3 bases from J, with 9 bases between. The CDR3 length is 15 residues. Germline-derived CDR1 and CDR2 are SGHTA and FQGNSA. The CDR3 DNA reads as TGTGCCAGCAGCTTAGGGTACGGGGCTAATGAAAAACTGTTTTTT. Translating gives CASSLGYGANEKLFF. The full variable domain, rest sourced from reference TRBV7-2 and TRBJ1-4, is GAGVSQSPSNKVTEKGKDVELRCDPISGHTALYWYRQSLGQGLEFLIYFQGNSAPDKSGLPSDRFSAERTGGSVSTLTIQRTQQEDSAVYLCASSLGYGANEKLFFGSGTQLSVL.

At least ten counts were recorded for this clonotype. The V call is TRBV6-5, the J call TRBJ2-1; D is unclear. The V end lost 2 bases, the J end lost 6 bases, and 2 bases lay between the germline ends. The CDR3 has 11 amino acids. The germline V gene encodes CDR1 MNHEY and CDR2 SVGAGI. The CDR3 nucleotides are TGTGCCAGCAGTTACATCAATGAGCAGTTCTTC. Its translation is CASSYINEQFF.

This clonotype is medium-sized in the sample. The rearrangement joins TRBV5-1 to TRBJ2-7; TRBD1 matches at 7 bases. Germline CDR1 reads SGHRS; CDR2 reads YFSETQ. This CDR3 has 13 residues. Germline trimming cut 4 bases from V and 2 bases from J; bases unmatched to any gene: 3. CDR3 sequence reads: CASSRGQTYEQYF. The CDR3 DNA reads as TGCGCCAGCAGCAGGGGACAGACCTACGAGCAGTACTTC. The full variable domain, rest sourced from reference TRBV5-1 and TRBJ2-7, is KAGVTQTPRYLIKTRGQQVTLSCSPISGHRSVSWYQQTPGQGLQFLFEYFSETQRNKGNFPGRFSGRQFSNSRSEMNVSTLELGDSALYLCASSRGQTYEQYFGPGTRLTVT.

This clonotype was detected many times. The chain joins TRBV12-3 or TRBV12-4 to TRBJ1-5; 9 bases match TRBD1. V shed 5 bases and J 6 bases; nucleotides not matched to a gene: 5. The CDR3 runs to 14 residues. The DNA of the CDR3 is TGTGCCAGCAGTAAAACAGGGGGCGTTCAGCCCCAGCATTTT. Protein product: CASSKTGGVQPQHF.

This clonotype was detected ten times or more. This chain joins TRBV7-2 and TRBJ1-2; D call uncertain. The V end lost 3 bases, the J end lost 8 bases, and 13 bases lay between the germline ends. This CDR3 contains 13 residues. The germline CDR1 and CDR2 sequences are SGHTA and FQGNSA. CDR3 in DNA: TGTGCCAGCAGCTTCGAGGGTCGGGAAGGCTACACCTTC. Protein sequence: CASSFEGREGYTF.

Details on this clonotype: A much more abundant neighbour one base away suggests this may be a read error. CDR3 coding DNA: TGCAGTGCTGGCAGGACCTCGTGCGCTGAAGCTTTCTTT. It specifies CSAGRTSCAEAFF. The genes are TRBV20-1 and TRBJ1-1; D is ambiguous. V dropped 5 bases and J dropped 6 bases, with 16 bases sitting between them. The CDR3 length is 13 residues. The germline V gene has CDR1 DFQATT and CDR2 SNEGSKA (reference sequence).

This clonotype was detected ten times or more. The chain recombines TRBV9 with TRBJ2-1; D remains ambiguous. Germline-derived CDR1 and CDR2 are SGDLS and YYNGEE. The CDR3 contains 15 residues. The germline V and J ends were trimmed by 3 bases and 8 bases, with 18 bases remaining between them. This CDR3 is CASSEGAGLGYEQFF. CDR3 DNA sequence: TGTGCCAGCAGCGAGGGTGCCGGGCTGGGGTATGAGCAGTTCTTC.

This clonotype occurred many times. The chain joins TRBV4-3 to TRBJ2-3, with a tentative D call TRBD2 (6 bases). V was clipped by 2 bases and J by 7 bases, with 13 bases between them. The CDR3 extends over 14 amino acids. From germline, CDR1 is LGHNA and CDR2 YSLEER. The CDR3: CASSQPGLPNTQYF. The CDR3 DNA reads as TGCGCCAGCAGCCAACCGGGACTCCCGAATACGCAGTATTTT.

This clonotype was detected many times. The rearrangement joins TRBV5-8 to TRBJ1-1, with TRBD1 identical over 8 bases. Germline CDR1 and CDR2: SGHTS and YDEGEE. CDR3 size: 14 residues. J was trimmed by 1 base and V by 4 bases; bases with no gene match: 3. Written as DNA, the CDR3 is TGTGCCAGCAGCGTCCAGGGGGCGAACACTGAAGCTTTCTTT. It encodes CASSVQGANTEAFF.

The table lists this clonotype with many counts. The genes are TRBV6-1 and TRBJ1-4; a possible D gene is TRBD1 (5 bases). Trimming shortened V by 6 bases and J by 7 bases, and 21 bases separated the two germline ends. Germline V gene lookup returns CDR1 MNHNS and CDR2 SASEGT. The length of the CDR3 is 16 residues. This CDR3 is CASSLYPPGQGEKLFF. CDR3 coding DNA: TGTGCCAGCAGCCTTTACCCCCCGGGGCAGGGTGAAAAACTGTTTTTT.

This clonotype has ten or more counts. V gene TRBV5-1 combines with J gene TRBJ2-5; TRBD1 is a possible D gene (6 bases). This CDR3 comprises 14 residues. V was cut by 5 bases and J by 5 bases, with 16 bases left in between. Germline lookup yields CDR1 SGHRS and CDR2 YFSETQ. The CDR3 DNA is TGCGCCAGCAGTAAGGGACAATCGGAGGAGACCCAGTACTTC. Translated, it gives CASSKGQSEETQYF.

This clonotype was counted many times. CDR3 loop: CASSLGQFNYGYTF. The CDR3 DNA follows: TGTGCCAGCAGCCTGGGACAGTTCAACTATGGCTACACCTTC. The chain has TRBV7-2 and TRBJ1-2; TRBD1 agrees at 7 bases. Per germline, CDR1 SGHTA and CDR2 FQGNSA. The ends lost 5 bases at V and 2 bases at J; junction bases unmatched: 5. This CDR3 comprises 14 residues.

There are many counts of this clonotype. This chain connects TRBV20-1 to TRBJ1-1; D gene uncertain. The germline gives CDR1 DFQATT, CDR2 SNEGSKA (reference sequence). The germline V and J ends were trimmed by 4 bases and 0 bases, with 9 bases remaining between them. The CDR3 extends over 13 amino acids. CDR3 in DNA: TGCAGTGCTACCCACTCCATGAACACTGAAGCTTTCTTT. Translated: CSATHSMNTEAFF.

At least ten counts were recorded for this clonotype. The rearrangement links TRBV11-2 to TRBJ2-7; the D gene is possibly TRBD1 (6 bases). This CDR3 has 16 residues. From germline, CDR1 is SGHAT and CDR2 FQNNGV. Trimming shortened V by 0 bases and J by 3 bases, and 15 bases separated the two germline ends. The chain's CDR3 is CASSLERDTGNYEQYF. In nucleotides, the CDR3 is TGTGCCAGCAGCTTAGAAAGGGACACTGGAAACTACGAGCAGTACTTC.

This clonotype was seen ten or more times. This rearrangement joins TRBV13 to TRBJ2-5, with TRBD2 as a possible D gene (6 bases). The CDR3 covers 15 residues. Germline V gives CDR1 PRHDT, CDR2 FYEKMQ (reference sequence). The V end was cut by 1 base, the J end by 1 base, with 10 bases between. The DNA of the CDR3 is TGTGCCAGCAGCTTAGCCACGACTAGCCAAGAGACCCAGTACTTC. Translating gives CASSLATTSQETQYF.